This TCR beta chain was sequenced during a study of neurological immune-mediated disorders. One entry per CDR3 protein, called by TCRdb with MiXCR from the 5' RACE reads. The sample lists about 79,000 distinct CDR3 sequences, roughly 15% seen once, with 6.8% in the top ten. This clonotype was detected a few times. Unsorted libraries came from 2 million PBMCs stored at -80 °C. Deletions cut 7 bases from V and 7 bases from J, with 15 bases between. This CDR3 region has 13 residues. Germline V gives CDR1 KGHDR, CDR2 SFDVKD. The chain employs TRBV24-1 and TRBJ2-5; D call uncertain. The TCR originated in a woman aged 50 to 60 in good health. Specimen: PBMCs. The CDR3 spells CATSKLGYGTQYF. DNA for the CDR3: TGTGCCACCAGCAAGTTGGGTTACGGGACCCAGTACTTC.